Shown below are 16 T cell receptor beta chains from a single sample sequenced in a study of CD8 T cells in ankylosing spondylitis. TCRdb ran MiXCR on the 5' RACE reads and lists one entry per CDR3 protein. The profile shows about 240,000 distinct CDR3 sequences, roughly 10% of them singletons. The sequenced sample was blood, either unsorted or a sorted T cell fraction (not recorded which). The source of these receptors is a male donor with ankylosing spondylitis or in good health (not recorded which).

V is TRBV7-9 and J is TRBJ2-1, with 9 bases identical to TRBD2. V was pared by 2 bases and J by 4 bases, with 6 bases of the junction left unmatched. Germline-derived CDR1 and CDR2 are SEHNR and FQNEAQ (reference sequence). This CDR3 comprises 16 residues. The CDR3: CASSLKAGGDYNEQFF. The CDR3 nucleotides are TGTGCCAGCAGCTTAAAAGCGGGGGGCGATTACAATGAGCAGTTCTTC.

The CDR3 region is CASSSVAGVTQYF. In DNA form, the CDR3 reads TGTGCCAGCAGCTCGGTCGCAGGAGTTACGCAGTATTTT. The gene calls are TRBV7-3 and TRBJ2-3; D is undetermined. Germline CDR1 is SGHTA and CDR2 is FQGTGA. The V gene lost 4 bases and the J gene lost 8 bases, with 13 bases spanning the gap. This CDR3 is 13 amino acids long.

There are many counts of this clonotype. J is TRBJ1-2 and V is TRBV5-1, with a weak D call TRBD1 (6 bases). Germline CDR1 SGHRS, CDR2 YFSETQ. Deletions cut 3 bases from V and 3 bases from J, with 12 bases between. The CDR3 spans 14 residues. The CDR3 DNA follows: TGCGCCAGCAGCTCCCCGGACAGCTACTATGGCTACACCTTC. Its protein product is CASSSPDSYYGYTF.

This clonotype occurred many times. The chain couples TRBV20-1 to TRBJ1-2; D not certain. The V gene lost 5 bases and the J gene lost 3 bases, with 31 bases spanning the gap. Germline V gene sequence: CDR1 DFQATT, CDR2 SNEGSKA (reference sequence). CDR3 size: 19 residues. CDR3 sequence: CSAPRTERILNRRYYGYTF. CDR3 bases: TGCAGTGCTCCCCGGACGGAAAGAATATTGAATCGGCGCTACTATGGCTACACCTTC.

The chain joins TRBV28 to TRBJ1-2; 8 nucleotides agree with TRBD1. Germline V lookup: CDR1 MDHEN, CDR2 SYDVKM. Trimming at V came to 8 bases and at J to 0 bases, leaving 14 bases not matched to a gene. The CDR3 runs to 17 residues. CDR3 amino acids: CASGPRDRFQANYGYTF. CDR3 coding DNA: TGTGCCAGCGGACCCAGGGACAGGTTCCAAGCTAACTATGGCTACACCTTC.

A few counts support this clonotype. V is TRBV11-2 and J is TRBJ2-1; the D gene could be TRBD1 or TRBD2 (5 bases each). The V end was cut by 0 bases, the J end by 9 bases, with 12 bases between. Germline CDR1 reads SGHAT; CDR2 reads FQNNGV. There are 14 residues in the CDR3. CDR3 DNA: TGTGCCAGCAGCTTAGATGCAGGGAGAAGTGAGCAGTTCTTC. It codes for CASSLDAGRSEQFF.

This clonotype was detected ten times or more. The V and J genes are TRBV5-1 and TRBJ2-3; 7 bases line up with TRBD2. The ends lost 3 bases at V and 4 bases at J; junction bases unmatched: 8. Per the germline V gene, CDR1 is SGHRS and CDR2 is YFSETQ. CDR3 length: 15 residues. CDR3 coding DNA: TGCGCCAGCAGCTCCTCCGGCGGGGGAGCAGATACGCAGTATTTT. Its protein product is CASSSSGGGADTQYF.

The CDR3 region has the DNA TGTGCCAGCAGCCGGCCACTAGCGGGGGTGCAAGAGACCCAGTACTTC. Protein sequence: CASSRPLAGVQETQYF. This rearrangement joins TRBV13 to TRBJ2-5; 11 bases align to TRBD2. The CDR3 spans 16 residues. With V trimmed by 5 bases and J by 2 bases, 7 bases remained unmatched. Germline values: CDR1 PRHDT, CDR2 FYEKMQ (reference sequence).

The CDR3 loop is CSVGPGMNTEAFF. The CDR3 nucleotides read TGCAGCGTTGGCCCGGGTATGAACACTGAAGCTTTCTTT. The chain links TRBV29-1 to TRBJ1-1; D not certain. The CDR3 is made up of 13 amino acids. V dropped 4 bases and J dropped 0 bases, with 9 bases sitting between them. CDR1 and CDR2 from the germline V gene are SQVTM and ANQGSEA.

The CDR3 DNA reads as TGCGCCAGCAGCTTCGGGACAGGGTCCACCTACGAGCAGTACTTC. Residues: CASSFGTGSTYEQYF. The V gene is TRBV5-1, the J gene TRBJ2-7, with 9 bases lining up with TRBD1. V lost 2 bases and J lost 2; bases outside the gene matches: 5. The CDR3 extends over 15 amino acids. Per germline, CDR1 SGHRS and CDR2 YFSETQ. Variable domain in full (rest from reference TRBV5-1 and TRBJ2-7): KAGVTQTPRYLIKTRGQQVTLSCSPISGHRSVSWYQQTPGQGLQFLFEYFSETQRNKGNFPGRFSGRQFSNSRSEMNVSTLELGDSALYLCASSFGTGSTYEQYFGPGTRLTVT.

This clonotype was seen many times. The chain is built from TRBV15 and TRBJ2-2; D gene ambiguous. V was clipped by 2 bases and J by 3 bases, with 10 bases between them. There are 15 residues in the CDR3. Looked up from germline, CDR1 is LNHNV and CDR2 is YYDKDF (reference sequence). The CDR3 DNA is TGTGCCACCAGCAGAACTGAAGGGTACACCGGGGAGCTGTTTTTT. Encoded protein: CATSRTEGYTGELFF.

The table lists this clonotype with a few counts. The chain has TRBV20-1 and TRBJ2-7, with 9 bases fitting TRBD2. This CDR3 has 13 residues. Germline V gene data show CDR1 as DFQATT and CDR2 as SNEGSKA (reference sequence). V trimming: 6 bases; J trimming: 1 base; junction bases outside the gene matches: 4. The DNA of the CDR3 is TGCAGTGCAGATAGCGGGAGTTCCTACGAGCAGTACTTC. Its translation is CSADSGSSYEQYF.

This clonotype was seen a few times. The chain is built from TRBV27 and TRBJ2-7; 8 nucleotides agree with TRBD2. The CDR3 loop spans 15 amino acids. V shed 3 bases and J 5 bases; nucleotides not matched to a gene: 9. Germline V lookup: CDR1 MNHEY, CDR2 SMNVEV (reference sequence). In DNA, the CDR3 is TGTGCCAGCAGTTTCCTAGCGGGTTTTTCGGACGAGCAGTACTTC. Encoded protein: CASSFLAGFSDEQYF.

This clonotype appeared many times. The chain is built from TRBV5-1 and TRBJ1-1; D gene unclear. Trimming cost V 5 bases and J 3 bases, with 11 bases left between them. This CDR3 is built from 13 residues. CDR1 SGHRS and CDR2 YFSETQ come from the germline V gene. The CDR3 DNA reads as TGCGCCAGCAGTTCGGACGGATACACTGAAGCTTTCTTT. Its translation: CASSSDGYTEAFF.

The sample holds many counts of this clonotype. The J gene is TRBJ2-3, the V gene TRBV27, with D tentatively TRBD2 (6 bases). Trimming cost V 1 base and J 0 bases, with 14 bases left between them. CDR1 MNHEY and CDR2 SMNVEV come from the germline V gene (reference sequence). The CDR3 is 17 residues long. Here the CDR3 DNA reads TGTGCCAGCAGTTTATATGGGACTTTTTCTAGCACAGATACGCAGTATTTT. Protein sequence: CASSLYGTFSSTDTQYF.

The V call is TRBV6-5, the J call TRBJ2-3; a possible D gene is TRBD1 (6 bases). Germline V gives CDR1 MNHEY, CDR2 SVGAGI. Trimming pared 0 bases from V and 6 bases from J, leaving 10 bases between. The CDR3 covers 14 residues. CDR3 region: CASSYSTGTDTQYF. Written as DNA, the CDR3 is TGTGCCAGCAGTTACTCTACAGGGACGGATACGCAGTATTTT.